The sequence of this T cell receptor beta chain was determined in a study of beta chain features in type 1 diabetes. Whole-study findings and limits: Shorter TCRB CDR3s, moderately but significantly so, marked every one of the four CD4+ subsets in Type 1 diabetes patients.

Germline V gives CDR1 SNHLY, CDR2 FYNNEI. V shed 6 bases and J shed 5 bases, with 13 bases lying between them. The CDR3 covers 13 residues. All of the sorted populations showed purity greater than 98%. Every bit of the isolated RNA underwent reverse transcription, so sequencing read expressed TCRB transcripts. Produced via immunoSEQ multiplex PCR; TCRdb's table is partial and in-frame only. The data show around 150,000 clones, with approximately 10% seen just once and around 0.5% held by the top ten. With regard to this clone: The target antigen is unknown.

The receptor was derived from a man under 40 with type 1 diabetes. What was sequenced was central memory CD4+ T cells from blood. The chain uses TRBV2 and TRBJ2-5, with D maybe TRBD1 (5 bases). In nucleotides, the CDR3 is TGTGCCAGCAGCAGGGCCCCCGGGGAGACCCAGTACTTC. Its protein product is CASSRAPGETQYF.